This T cell receptor (beta chain) stems from a study of beta chain features in type 1 diabetes. Study-wide findings and caveats: Cells carrying high TCR expression could end up over-represented when cDNA is sequenced. When Type 1 diabetes patients were examined, their TCRB CDR3s proved moderately but significantly shorter in all four CD4+ subsets. VDJ junctions in type 1 diabetes patients carried more deletions and fewer insertions.

Only one heparinised blood draw was taken per donor, and its volume averaged approximately 0.11 L. Sorting of CD4+ naive, central memory, regulatory and stem cell-like memory cells was performed via CD45RO/CCR7/CD25/CD127/CD95/CD27. Every bit of the isolated RNA underwent reverse transcription, so sequencing read expressed TCRB transcripts. Clones were sequenced by immunoSEQ multiplex PCR, and TCRdb holds only the in-frame ones, with some missing. The sample has 300,000 to 450,000 clones; roughly an eighth are singletons. This clone was counted between two and nine times. Its antigen is not identified. The TCR was taken from a woman aged 18 to 35 with type 1 diabetes. What was sequenced was naive CD4+ T cells from blood.

CDR3 coding DNA: TGTGCCAGCAGTTTAAAAGGGGTGGTTCAGCCCCAGCATTTT. Amino acids: CASSLKGVVQPQHF. This sequence joins TRBV28 and TRBJ1-5; a weak D match, TRBD1 (5 bases). V lost 2 bases to trimming and J lost 6 bases, with 11 bases between them. The CDR3 spans 14 residues. Per germline, CDR1 MDHEN and CDR2 SYDVKM.